The 7 T cell receptor beta chains below all came from one sample that was sequenced in a study of shared clonotypes between healthy human individuals (dated by TCRdb to the early 2020s). The library was obtained by the immunoSEQ multiplex PCR assay. The immuneACCESS repertoire file appears here via TCRdb, limited to in-frame rearrangements. These files lack a portion of the clones; in checked studies, under half of the deficit traces to unresolved V genes, and the cause of the others is not known. The sample contains 560,000 or so clones, around 96% of them found a single time. The biggest ten clones account for 0.11% of the sample. CD8 naive samples were obtained by positive selection for CCR7 among CD45RO-negative cells, yielding a CD45RA+CCR7+ population from which TemRA cells were excluded. Input material: naive CD8+ T cells sorted from blood. The cell subset or site label corresponds to: CD45RA+CCR7+. These receptors came from a woman aged 25-40 years in good health.

The table lists this clone with a count of one. J is TRBJ2-7 and V is TRBV5-4; TRBD2 matches 11 bases. CDR1 and CDR2 (germline): SGHNT, YYREEE (reference sequence). The length of the CDR3 is 13 residues. Trimming at V came to 5 bases and at J to 3 bases, leaving 1 base not matched to a gene. DNA of the CDR3: TGTGCCAGCAGGACTAGCGGGAACTACGAGCAGTACTTC. Its translation is CASRTSGNYEQYF.

This clone has a single count. A junction boundary mismatches the germline segment, possibly from a read error. The chain employs TRBV29-1 and TRBJ2-1; D ambiguous. CDR3 size: 14 residues. Germline CDR1 is SQVTM and CDR2 is ANQGSEA. The CDR3 DNA reads TGCAGCGTTGAAGACCGTATCTCCCACAATGAGCAGTTCTTC. This codes for CSVEDRISHNEQFF.

The V and J genes are TRBV9 and TRBJ2-7, with 8 bases identical to TRBD2. V lost 0 bases to trimming and J lost 7 bases; unmatched junction nucleotides: 12. The CDR3 sequence is 16 residues long. CDR1 SGDLS and CDR2 YYNGEE come from the germline V gene. CDR3 residues: CASSVGDSGVSGEQYF. CDR3 bases: TGTGCCAGCAGCGTAGGTGATAGCGGGGTCTCCGGTGAGCAGTACTTC.

The chain couples TRBV28 to TRBJ2-1; D might be TRBD1 (5 bases). Trimming took off 5 bases at V and 5 bases at J, with 22 bases between the two ends. The CDR3 runs 17 residues. CDR1 and CDR2 from the germline V gene are MDHEN and SYDVKM. The CDR3 loop reads CASSPPRLGLKDNEQFF. The CDR3 DNA is TGTGCCAGCAGTCCACCCCGGTTGGGGCTTAAGGACAATGAGCAGTTCTTC.

V and J are TRBV6-1 and TRBJ1-3; D not certain. Per the germline V gene, CDR1 is MNHNS and CDR2 is SASEGT. With 3 bases removed from V and 4 bases from J, the gap between germline ends came to 28 bases. This CDR3 spans 20 amino acids. The CDR3 DNA reads as TGTGCCAGCAGTGATACTTTATACGGTGTAACGGGATTGGGGGGAAACACCATATATTTT. Its protein is CASSDTLYGVTGLGGNTIYF.

The chain recombines TRBV28 with TRBJ2-2, with 10 bases aligning to TRBD2. J was trimmed by 6 bases and V by 2 bases; bases with no gene match: 6. CDR3 length: 16 amino acids. The germline CDR1 and CDR2 sequences are MDHEN and SYDVKM. This CDR3 reads CASSLRAGGPSGELFF. The CDR3 coding sequence is TGTGCCAGCAGTTTACGAGCGGGAGGGCCCTCCGGGGAGCTGTTTTTT.

This chain links TRBV11-2 with TRBJ2-7; the D is unclear. CDR3 size: 15 residues. Germline values: CDR1 SGHAT, CDR2 FQNNGV. The ends were cut back, 5 bases at V and 2 bases at J, with 16 bases in the middle. CDR3 protein: CASSPPVRPTYEQYF. The CDR3 bases are TGTGCCAGCAGCCCCCCCGTCAGGCCGACCTACGAGCAGTACTTC.